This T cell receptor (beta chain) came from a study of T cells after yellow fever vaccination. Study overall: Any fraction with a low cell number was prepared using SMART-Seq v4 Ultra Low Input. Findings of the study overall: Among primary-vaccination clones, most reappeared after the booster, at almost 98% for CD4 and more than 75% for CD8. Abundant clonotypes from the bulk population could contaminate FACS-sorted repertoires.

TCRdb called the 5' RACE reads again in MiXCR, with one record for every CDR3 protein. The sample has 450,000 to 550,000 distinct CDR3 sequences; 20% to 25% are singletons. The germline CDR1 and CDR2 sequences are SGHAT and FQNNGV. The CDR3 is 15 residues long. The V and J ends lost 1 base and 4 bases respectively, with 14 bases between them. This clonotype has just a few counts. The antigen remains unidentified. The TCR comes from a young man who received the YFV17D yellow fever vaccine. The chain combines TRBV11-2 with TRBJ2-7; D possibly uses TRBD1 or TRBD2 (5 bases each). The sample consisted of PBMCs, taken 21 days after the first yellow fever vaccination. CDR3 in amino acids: CASSLAARGPYEQYF. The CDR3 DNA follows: TGTGCCAGCAGCTTAGCCGCCCGGGGACCTTACGAGCAGTACTTC. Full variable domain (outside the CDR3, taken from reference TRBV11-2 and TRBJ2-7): EAGVAQSPRYKIIEKRQSVAFWCNPISGHATLYWYQQILGQGPKLLIQFQNNGVVDDSQLPKDRFSAERLKGVDSTLKIQPAKLEDSAVYLCASSLAARGPYEQYFGPGTRLTVT.